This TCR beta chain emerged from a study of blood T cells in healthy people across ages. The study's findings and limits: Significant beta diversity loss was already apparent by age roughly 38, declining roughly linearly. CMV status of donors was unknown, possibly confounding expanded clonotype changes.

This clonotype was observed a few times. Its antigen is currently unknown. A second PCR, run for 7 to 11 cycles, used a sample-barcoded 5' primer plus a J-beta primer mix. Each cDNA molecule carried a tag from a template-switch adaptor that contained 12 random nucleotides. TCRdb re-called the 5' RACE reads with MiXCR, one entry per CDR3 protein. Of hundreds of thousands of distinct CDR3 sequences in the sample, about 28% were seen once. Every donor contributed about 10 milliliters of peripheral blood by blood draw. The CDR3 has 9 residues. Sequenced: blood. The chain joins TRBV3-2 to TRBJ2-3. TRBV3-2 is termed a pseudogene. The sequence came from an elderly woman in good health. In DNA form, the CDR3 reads TGTGCCACCGGAGATACGCAGTATTTT. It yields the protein CATGDTQYF.